This T cell receptor (beta chain) emerged from a study of tumor-infiltrating lymphocytes in primary liver carcinoma. The CDR3 loop spans 13 amino acids. Trimming stripped 5 bases from V and 5 bases from J, with 12 bases between. Germline V CDR1 and CDR2: ENHRY, SYGVKD. The investigators made TCR beta cDNA from approximately 0.5 ug total RNA, using a constant-region primer. Each TCR beta library was derived from three nested multiplex PCR rounds that employed slightly modified ARM-PCR. TRBV1-TRBV30 forward primers paired with a C-beta reverse primer drove the first two PCR rounds, ten to eleven cycles each. TCRdb re-derived calls from the multiplex PCR reads in MiXCR, one entry per CDR3 protein. The table has 110,000 or so distinct CDR3 sequences, roughly 80% seen once; the top ten hold under 25%. Between roughly 20 and 31 mg of unsorted bulk tissue served as the source from which RNA and DNA were co-extracted.

The receptor comes from a man aged 35-49 years with primary liver carcinoma and hepatitis B virus infection. The chain joins TRBV10-3 to TRBJ2-5; D ambiguous. Sequencing was performed on liver tumor tissue from sampling region 3. Described subset: tumor region T3, left-lateral pole. The CDR3 reads CAISTRMEETQYF. CDR3 sequence (DNA): TGTGCCATCAGTACAAGGATGGAGGAGACCCAGTACTTC.